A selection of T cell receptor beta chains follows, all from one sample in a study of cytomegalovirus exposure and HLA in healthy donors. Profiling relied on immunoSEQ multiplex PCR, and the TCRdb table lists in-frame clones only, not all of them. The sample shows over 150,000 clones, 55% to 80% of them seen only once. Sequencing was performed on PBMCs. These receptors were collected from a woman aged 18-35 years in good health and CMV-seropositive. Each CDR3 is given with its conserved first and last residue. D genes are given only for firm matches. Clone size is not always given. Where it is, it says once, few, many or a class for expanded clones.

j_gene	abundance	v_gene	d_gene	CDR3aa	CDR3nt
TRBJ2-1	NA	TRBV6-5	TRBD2	CASRPRTSGGARQFF	TGTGCCAGCAGACCCCGGACTAGCGGGGGGGCCAGGCAGTTCTTC
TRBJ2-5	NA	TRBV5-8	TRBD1	CASSPRKRTGWETQYF	TGTGCCAGCAGCCCACGCAAGAGGACAGGGTGGGAGACCCAGTACTTC
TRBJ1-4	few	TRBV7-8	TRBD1	CASSLYTDRGGEKLFF	TGTGCCAGCAGCTTATACACGGACAGGGGCGGGGAAAAACTGTTTTTT
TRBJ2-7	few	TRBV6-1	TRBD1	CASSGRDRGTYEQYF	TGTGCCAGCAGTGGACGGGACAGGGGGACCTACGAGCAGTACTTC
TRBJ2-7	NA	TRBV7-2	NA	CASSSSWESYEQYF	TGTGCCAGCAGCTCCTCTTGGGAGTCCTACGAGCAGTACTTC
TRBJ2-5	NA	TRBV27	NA	CASRSLWEQYF	TGTGCCAGCAGGTCCTTGTGGGAGCAGTACTTC
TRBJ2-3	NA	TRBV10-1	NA	CASSESIRVPTDTQYF	TGCGCCAGCAGTGAGTCAATCAGGGTTCCCACAGATACGCAGTATTTT
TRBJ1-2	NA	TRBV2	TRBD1	CASRGGQGEGYTF	TGTGCCAGCAGGGGGGGACAGGGGGAAGGCTACACCTTC
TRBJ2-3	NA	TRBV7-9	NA	CASSLAPGDTQYF	TGTGCCAGCAGCTTAGCGCCGGGAGATACGCAGTATTTT
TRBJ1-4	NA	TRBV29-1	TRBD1	CSVGDRRNEKLFF	TGCAGCGTAGGGGACAGGCGGAATGAAAAACTGTTTTTT
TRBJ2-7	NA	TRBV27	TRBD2	CASSLRTSGSSYEQYF	TGTGCCAGCAGTTTACGGACTAGCGGGAGCTCCTACGAGCAGTACTTC
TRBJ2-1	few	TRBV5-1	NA	CASSPGGTYNEQFF	TGCGCCAGCAGTCCGGGGGGCACATACAATGAGCAGTTCTTC
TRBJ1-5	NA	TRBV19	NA	CASSSITGKPQHF	TGTGCCAGTAGTTCGATCACAGGGAAGCCCCAGCATTTT
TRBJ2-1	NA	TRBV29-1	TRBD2	CSEEAGRGEQFF	TGCAGCGAAGAGGCTGGGAGGGGTGAGCAGTTCTTC
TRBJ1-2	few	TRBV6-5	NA	CASSSYSLRNYGYTF	TGTGCCAGCAGTTCATACAGTCTAAGAAACTATGGCTACACCTTC
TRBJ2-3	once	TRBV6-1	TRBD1	CASSEFLRTGATDTQYF	TGTGCCAGCAGTGAATTTCTAAGGACAGGGGCCACAGATACGCAGTATTTT
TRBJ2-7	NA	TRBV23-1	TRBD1	CASSRTYGTGTQSSSYEQYF	TGCGCCAGCAGTCGCACCTATGGGACAGGGACACAATCCTCCTCCTACGAGCAGTACTTC
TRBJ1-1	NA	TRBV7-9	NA	CASSFRDRVNTEAFF	TGTGCCAGCAGCTTTCGGGATAGGGTGAACACTGAAGCTTTCTTT
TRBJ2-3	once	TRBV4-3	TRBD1	CASSQTSGQGTDTQYF	TGCGCCAGCAGCCAGACCTCGGGACAGGGGACAGATACGCAGTATTTT
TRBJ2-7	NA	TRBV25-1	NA	CASSEDRTGSYEQYF	TGTGCCAGCAGTGAAGACAGAACCGGCTCCTACGAGCAGTACTTC
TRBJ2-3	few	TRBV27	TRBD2	CASSLSASGGDTQYF	TGTGCCAGCAGTTTATCTGCTAGCGGGGGGGATACGCAGTATTTT
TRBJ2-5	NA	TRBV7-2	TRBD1	CASSLEGTGGAQETQYF	TGTGCCAGCAGCTTAGAGGGGACAGGGGGCGCCCAAGAGACCCAGTACTTC
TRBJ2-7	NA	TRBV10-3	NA	CATRLVREQYF	TGTGCCACCAGACTAGTGCGGGAGCAGTACTTC
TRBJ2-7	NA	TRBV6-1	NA	CASSESGDFGPHEQYF	TGTGCCAGCAGTGAATCCGGGGACTTCGGGCCGCACGAGCAGTACTTC
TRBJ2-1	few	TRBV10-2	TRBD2	CASSLAGGDNEQFF	TGCGCCAGCAGTCTAGCGGGCGGAGACAATGAGCAGTTCTTC
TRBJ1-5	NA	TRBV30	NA	CAWSLIRSNQPQHF	TGTGCCTGGAGTTTGATCAGGAGCAATCAGCCCCAGCATTTT
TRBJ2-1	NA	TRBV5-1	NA	CASSSSSEYNEQFF	TGCGCCAGCAGCTCCTCTAGCGAGTACAATGAGCAGTTCTTC
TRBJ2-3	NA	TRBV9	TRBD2	CASSVNGRADTQYF	TGTGCCAGCAGCGTAAACGGGAGGGCAGATACGCAGTATTTT
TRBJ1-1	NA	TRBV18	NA	CASSPTPWNTEAFF	TGTGCCAGCTCACCTACACCCTGGAACACTGAAGCTTTCTTT
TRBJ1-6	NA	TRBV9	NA	CASSRTGQYNSPLHF	TGTGCCAGCAGCCGAACAGGGCAGTATAATTCACCCCTCCACTTT
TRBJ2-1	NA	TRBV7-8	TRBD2	CASSLAGDLSYNEQFF	TGTGCCAGCAGTCTAGCGGGGGACCTCTCCTACAATGAGCAGTTCTTC
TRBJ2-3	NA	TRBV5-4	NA	CASSFQGSTDTQYF	TGTGCCAGCAGCTTCCAGGGGAGCACAGATACGCAGTATTTT
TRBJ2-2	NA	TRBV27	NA	CASSFGPVTGELFF	TGTGCCAGCAGTTTTGGCCCCGTCACCGGGGAGCTGTTTTTT
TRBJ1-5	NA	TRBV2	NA	CASSEGGVHSNQPQHF	TGTGCCAGCAGTGAAGGGGGGGTACATAGCAATCAGCCCCAGCATTTT
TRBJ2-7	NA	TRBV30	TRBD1	CAWSATGEGQYF	TGTGCCTGGAGCGCAACAGGGGAAGGGCAGTACTTC